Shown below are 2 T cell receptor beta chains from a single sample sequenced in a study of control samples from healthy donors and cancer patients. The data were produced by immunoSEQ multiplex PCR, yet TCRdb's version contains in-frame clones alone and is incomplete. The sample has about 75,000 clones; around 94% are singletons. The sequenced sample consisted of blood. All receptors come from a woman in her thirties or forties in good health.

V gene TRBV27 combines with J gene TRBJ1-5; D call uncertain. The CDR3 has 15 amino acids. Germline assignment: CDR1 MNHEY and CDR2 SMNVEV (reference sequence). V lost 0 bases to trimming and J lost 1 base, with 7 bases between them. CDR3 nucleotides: TGTGCCAGCAGTTTATCCCTCGCGAGCAATCAGCCCCAGCATTTT. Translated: CASSLSLASNQPQHF.

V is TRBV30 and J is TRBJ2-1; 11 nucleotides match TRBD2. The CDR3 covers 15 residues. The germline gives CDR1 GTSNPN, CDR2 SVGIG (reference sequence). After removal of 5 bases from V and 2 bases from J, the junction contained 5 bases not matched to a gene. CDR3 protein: CAWAKLAGAYNEQFF. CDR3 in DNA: TGTGCCTGGGCCAAACTAGCGGGAGCCTACAATGAGCAGTTCTTC.